Many counts were recorded for the clone carrying this T cell receptor beta chain. What it binds is unknown. MiXCR, run by TCRdb on the RT-PCR reads, gives a single entry per CDR3 protein. The data hold hundreds of thousands of distinct CDR3 sequences, with approximately 7.7% observed a single time. This entry belongs to a study of response to subunit inactivated influenza vaccine. Study-wide results and limits: New T cells are recruited in small numbers by each seasonal influenza vaccination, according to the authors' suggestion.

Trimming removed 6 bases from V and 2 bases from J; junction bases left unmatched: 9. Germline V lookup: CDR1 DFQATT, CDR2 SNEGSKA (reference sequence). CDR3 length: 15 residues. This sequence was found in a man between 50 and 75 years old who received an inactivated influenza vaccine. This sample comprised PBMCs from blood, obtained less than 30 months after vaccination. This sequence joins TRBV20-1 and TRBJ2-2; 7 bases line up with TRBD2. The CDR3 loop reads CSALGSSGNTGELFF. CDR3 nucleotides: TGCAGTGCCCTCGGGTCTAGCGGAAACACCGGGGAGCTGTTTTTT.